These T cell receptor beta chains were read from a single sample in a study of blood T cell repertoires in COVID-19. Assay: immunoSEQ multiplex PCR; the TCRdb copy retains only in-frame clones and omits some. This sample carries 150,000 to 200,000 clones, more than 70% of them seen once, and the ten largest clones take less than 5.5%. The material sequenced was peripheral blood. The source is a human donor in a cohort sampled during active COVID-19. Both conserved end residues are part of each CDR3. D genes are given only for firm matches. Only part of the rows carry a size: once, few, many, or a class if the clone is expanded.

v_call,d_call,clone_size,j_call,cdr3_aa,cdr3_nt
TRBV9,TRBD2,NA,TRBJ2-2,CASTPAGGRNTGELFF,TGTGCCAGCACCCCTGCGGGGGGGCGAAACACCGGGGAGCTGTTTTTT
TRBV7-2,TRBD1,once,TRBJ2-3,CASSLGTGGGGSQYF,TGTGCCAGCAGCTTAGGGACAGGGGGGGGTGGTTCGCAGTATTTT
TRBV28,TRBD1,NA,TRBJ1-2,CASSLDRGFGYTF,TGTGCCAGCAGTTTGGACAGGGGGTTTGGCTACACCTTC
TRBV5-5,TRBD1,NA,TRBJ2-7,CASSVSLDRGLYEQYF,TGTGCCAGCAGCGTAAGTCTGGACAGGGGGCTTTACGAGCAGTACTTC
TRBV24-1,TRBD2,NA,TRBJ2-7,CATGLAGRNEQYF,TGTGCCACGGGACTAGCGGGAAGGAACGAGCAGTACTTC
TRBV11-2,TRBD1,NA,TRBJ2-7,CASSLETGGFEQYF,TGTGCCAGCAGCTTAGAGACAGGGGGTTTCGAGCAGTACTTC
TRBV10-3,NA,NA,TRBJ1-2,CAISESRLQANYGYTF,TGTGCCATCAGTGAGTCGAGGCTACAGGCTAACTATGGCTACACCTTC
TRBV29-1,TRBD2,NA,TRBJ2-1,CSVEQSRDYPVMKTNEQFF,TGCAGCGTTGAACAGTCCCGGGACTACCCGGTTATGAAGACTAATGAGCAGTTCTTC
TRBV6-2/TRBV6-3,TRBD2,once,TRBJ2-1,CASSYSGRDYNEQFF,TGTGCCAGCAGTTATAGCGGGAGGGACTACAATGAGCAGTTCTTC
TRBV6-1,TRBD2,NA,TRBJ2-1,CASSEGTSSYNEQFF,TGTGCCAGCAGTGAAGGGACTAGCTCCTACAATGAGCAGTTCTTC
TRBV6-5,TRBD1,NA,TRBJ1-4,CASGTANEKLFF,TGTGCCAGCGGGACAGCAAATGAAAAACTGTTTTTT
TRBV20-1,NA,NA,TRBJ2-7,CSASGGGHYEQYF,TGCAGTGCTAGTGGAGGGGGCCATTACGAGCAGTACTTC
TRBV2,TRBD1,NA,TRBJ2-7,CASRTRDRGYEQYF,TGTGCCAGCAGAACCCGGGACAGGGGTTACGAGCAGTACTTC
TRBV4-1,TRBD1,NA,TRBJ1-2,CASSQETGSYGYTF,TGCGCCAGCAGCCAAGAGACAGGGTCCTATGGCTACACCTTC
TRBV6-2/TRBV6-3,NA,NA,TRBJ1-1,CASTPGGVPATEAFF,TGTGCCAGCACCCCGGGGGGGGTACCGGCCACTGAAGCTTTCTTT
TRBV5-1,NA,once,TRBJ1-1,CASSLDPGTEAFF,TGCGCCAGCAGCTTGGATCCCGGTACTGAAGCTTTCTTT
TRBV10-3,TRBD1,NA,TRBJ1-2,CAIRGTGGDGYTF,TGTGCCATCCGAGGGACAGGGGGCGACGGCTACACCTTC
TRBV5-6,NA,once,TRBJ2-1,CASSFYFNPEGSYNEQFF,TGTGCCAGCAGCTTTTATTTTAATCCTGAGGGTTCCTACAATGAGCAGTTCTTC
TRBV11-2,NA,NA,TRBJ2-7,CASSRLTGGTGHTDEQYF,TGTGCCAGCAGCCGACTTACGGGAGGAACGGGACATACGGACGAGCAGTACTTC
TRBV2,NA,NA,TRBJ1-6,CASSESGPLHF,TGTGCCAGCAGTGAATCGGGGCCCCTCCACTTT
TRBV6-2/TRBV6-3,TRBD2,NA,TRBJ2-7,CASSDMRETHSYEQYF,TGTGCCAGCAGTGACATGCGGGAGACTCACTCCTACGAGCAGTACTTC
TRBV5-1,TRBD2,NA,TRBJ2-3,CASSLESSGKTDTQYF,TGCGCCAGCAGCTTGGAAAGTAGCGGGAAAACAGATACGCAGTATTTT
TRBV10-2,NA,NA,TRBJ2-5,CASSESSPQETQYF,TGCGCCAGCAGTGAGAGTAGTCCTCAAGAGACCCAGTACTTC
TRBV7-9,TRBD2,NA,TRBJ2-7,CASSRGGSGRLGAYEQYF,TGTGCCAGCTCTCGCGGGGGTAGCGGGAGACTCGGGGCCTACGAGCAGTACTTC
TRBV7-9,NA,few,TRBJ1-6,CASSLEPAGQNSPLHF,TGTGCCAGCAGCTTAGAGCCTGCAGGCCAGAACTCACCCCTCCACTTT
TRBV14,NA,few,TRBJ1-2,CASSPNGARGYGYTF,TGTGCCAGCAGCCCCAATGGGGCTAGGGGGTATGGCTACACCTTC
TRBV27,NA,NA,TRBJ1-2,CASSQDGNYGYTF,TGTGCCAGCAGCCAAGACGGGAACTATGGCTACACCTTC
TRBV5-1,NA,NA,TRBJ1-6,CASRSLTGNSPLHF,TGCGCCAGCCGCTCCTTGACGGGGAATTCACCCCTCCACTTT
TRBV7-9,TRBD1,NA,TRBJ1-4,CASSRDRGIEKLFF,TGTGCCAGCAGCAGGGACAGGGGGATCGAAAAACTGTTTTTT
TRBV29-1,TRBD1,NA,TRBJ1-2,CSVEAGTGGSYGYTF,TGCAGCGTTGAGGCCGGGACAGGGGGGTCCTATGGCTACACCTTC
TRBV29-1,NA,NA,TRBJ2-1,CSVVADSTYNEQFF,TGCAGCGTTGTAGCCGACAGTACCTACAATGAGCAGTTCTTC
TRBV19,NA,NA,TRBJ2-3,CASSISAGFSDTQYF,TGTGCCAGTAGTATTTCAGCAGGGTTCTCAGATACGCAGTATTTT
TRBV5-8,TRBD1,NA,TRBJ1-5,CASSERQGREPQHF,TGTGCCAGCAGCGAAAGACAGGGCCGCGAGCCCCAGCATTTT
TRBV14,NA,NA,TRBJ2-3,CASSQVVVSTDTQYF,TGTGCCAGCAGCCAAGTAGTCGTCAGCACAGATACGCAGTATTTT
TRBV18,TRBD2,NA,TRBJ2-7,CASSPYSGTSMNEQYF,TGTGCCAGCTCACCTTACTCCGGGACTAGTATGAACGAGCAGTACTTC
TRBV5-4,NA,NA,TRBJ1-1,CASSLTAGNTEAFF,TGTGCCAGCAGCTTGACAGCTGGGAACACTGAAGCTTTCTTT
TRBV14,NA,once,TRBJ1-6,CASSQHQNNSPLHF,TGTGCCAGCAGCCAACACCAGAATAATTCACCCCTCCACTTT
TRBV5-1,NA,NA,TRBJ2-7,CASSLEGGYEQYF,TGCGCCAGCAGCTTGGAAGGAGGCTACGAGCAGTACTTC
TRBV7-8,TRBD1,NA,TRBJ2-1,CASSLDRGVGEQFF,TGTGCCAGCAGCCTAGACAGGGGAGTTGGTGAGCAGTTCTTC
TRBV4-1,TRBD2,once,TRBJ2-7,CASSLGLAGATYEQYF,TGCGCCAGCAGCCTTGGACTAGCGGGGGCCACCTACGAGCAGTACTTC
TRBV23-1,NA,NA,TRBJ1-1,CASSKRRVPNTEAFF,TGCGCCAGCAGCAAAAGGCGGGTCCCGAACACTGAAGCTTTCTTT
TRBV18,NA,NA,TRBJ1-1,CASSPRGNTEAFF,TGTGCCAGCTCACCTCGGGGGAACACTGAAGCTTTCTTT
TRBV20-1,NA,once,TRBJ1-5,CSVGGDQPQHF,TGCAGTGTTGGAGGAGATCAGCCCCAGCATTTT
TRBV5-6,NA,NA,TRBJ1-2,CASSLRTANYGYTF,TGTGCCAGCAGCTTGAGGACAGCTAACTATGGCTACACCTTC
TRBV5-4,TRBD2,few,TRBJ2-2,CASSPAWSGSKTGELFF,TGTGCCAGCAGCCCGGCCTGGAGCGGGAGTAAAACCGGGGAGCTGTTTTTT
TRBV24-1,NA,NA,TRBJ1-1,CATSDTTGEAFF,TGTGCCACCAGTGATACAACAGGGGAAGCTTTCTTT